This T cell receptor beta chain was observed in a study of cytomegalovirus exposure and HLA in healthy donors (dated by TCRdb to 2017 to 2019). About the full investigation: The 500 to 800 repertoires of the first cohort and the 110 or so validation repertoires were produced on the same platform, according to a later analysis. The study aimed to test whether signatures of past pathogen exposure could be identified by cataloging public T cell receptors. High-throughput TCR immunosequencing, statistical association of individual TCRs with disease status, and machine learning were combined to predict cytomegalovirus infection status. In addition to the first cohort of around 670 subjects, a separate validation cohort of 130 or so different subjects was used. Summary of the overall study and its limitations: The validation cohort had no HLA typing available for a later analysis, so co-occurrence within that cohort was assessed over all 120 or so repertoires. Most TCR sequences were seen in very few donors, while some public TCRs were found in many individuals. Three of the identified cytomegalovirus-associated TCR beta chains were confirmed in vitro to be specific for cytomegalovirus antigens. The authors suggested that the approach could potentially be generalized to other disease states and immunological phenotypes. A later analysis found that TCRs clustered in the first cohort also tended to co-occur in the 120 validation repertoires, with more than 90% of cluster scores above 0. The study listed 164 TCR beta chains as associated with cytomegalovirus. Cytomegalovirus status was reported to be diagnosed by the classifier with high specificity and sensitivity in both the original and validation cohorts.

In the case of this clone: Its antigen is not yet known. The sample holds no much larger clone one base away, and base qualities are not on file.

To prepare the library, the immunoSEQ multiplex PCR assay was applied. The source study handled its data this way. A statistical classification framework was built for diagnosing cytomegalovirus status from the catalog of TCR beta chain sequences. This is the immuneACCESS table as TCRdb keeps it, with only in-frame sequences that have V and J called. A part of the clones is gone; compared with another copy, unresolved V genes explain less than half, and the rest is unexplained. The V and J calls and clone size come from that table; D and trimming were worked out from the DNA. The sample includes roughly 90,000 clones, with about 93% observed a single time. In total, the top ten clones hold about 1% of the sample. The donors were included in the validation cohort of roughly 120 subjects, a group kept apart from the roughly 700-subject first cohort. Including the terminal cysteine and phenylalanine, the CDR3 comprises 13 residues. Solely the CDR3 DNA is kept, with 39 bases framed from the first base. The germline V gene yields SGHRS for CDR1 and YFSETQ for CDR2. V and J lose 1 base and 6 bases, and a span of 11 bases separates them.

The specimen was PBMCs. In this chain, TRBV5-1 is recombined with TRBJ2-7; no D gene call is confident. This TCR was sampled from a woman in her twenties or thirties in good health and CMV-seropositive. The bases are TGCGCCAGCAGCTTGCAGGTAGTAGGCGAGCAGTACTTC. This encodes CASSLQVVGEQYF.